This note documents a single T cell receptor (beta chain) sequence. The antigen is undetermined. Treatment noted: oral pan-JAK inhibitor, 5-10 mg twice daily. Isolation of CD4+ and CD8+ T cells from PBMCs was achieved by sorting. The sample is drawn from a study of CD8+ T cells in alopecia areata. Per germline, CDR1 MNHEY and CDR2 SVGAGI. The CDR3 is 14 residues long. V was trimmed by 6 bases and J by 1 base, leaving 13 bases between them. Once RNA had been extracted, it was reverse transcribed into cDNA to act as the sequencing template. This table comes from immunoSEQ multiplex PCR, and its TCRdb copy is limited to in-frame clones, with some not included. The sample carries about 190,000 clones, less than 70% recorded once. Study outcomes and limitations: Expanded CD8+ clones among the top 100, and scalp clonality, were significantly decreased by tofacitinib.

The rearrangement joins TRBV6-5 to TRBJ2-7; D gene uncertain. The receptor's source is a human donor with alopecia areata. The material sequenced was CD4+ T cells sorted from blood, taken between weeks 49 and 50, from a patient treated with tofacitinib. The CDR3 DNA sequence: TGTGCCAGCAGCCTCGACCGAGAGTCCTACGAGCAGTACTTC. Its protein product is CASSLDRESYEQYF.